This TCR beta chain is from a study of T cell repertoires in cytomegalovirus infection (dated by TCRdb to about 2019). Some background on the complete study: The HLA type of each donor mattered for the analysis, because public TCR beta signatures pointed to carriage of CMV infection along with the matching HLA type.

Sequenced on an Illumina HiSeq 1500. TCRdb reprocessing: public reads trimmed at Q25 with fastp, clones called with MiXCR, in-frame beta chains kept. Entries are consolidated by CDR3 protein sequence, retaining the most common genes and DNA. For this sample the table gives about 400,000 distinct CDR3 sequences, of which 15% to 20% were detected only once. The biggest ten clones account for approximately 10% of the sample. On the study overall, not on this receptor specifically: Cumulative frequency of public TCR beta family members discriminated carriers of CMV infection plus the relevant HLA type in this cohort and an independent approximately 350-donor cohort. The ex vivo response was dominated by HLA-C-restricted CMV-specific TCR beta clonotypes, which also provided the single most frequent clonotype in two of eight donors.

The CDR3 covers 13 residues, taking in both the cysteine and the phenylalanine. Here the CDR3 DNA is all that survives: 39 bases in frame from base 1. The germline V gene provides CDR1 KGHDR and CDR2 SFDVKD. The junction carries 8 bases between V and J, which are trimmed by 3 bases and 6 bases respectively. By sample share, this clonotype is medium-sized (0.01 to 0.1%). The antigen this receptor binds is unknown. Qualities for individual bases were not recorded, and no much larger clone is one base off. This receptor was identified in a human donor in good health (CMV status not recorded). Some clones in this sample may be carry-over from other donors' samples. Specimen: PBMCs. Recombination linked TRBV24-1 to TRBJ2-1; no confident D gene assignment can be made. DNA sequence: TGTGCCACCAGTGATCTAAGTGGCAATGAGCAGTTCTTC. Translation gives CATSDLSGNEQFF.